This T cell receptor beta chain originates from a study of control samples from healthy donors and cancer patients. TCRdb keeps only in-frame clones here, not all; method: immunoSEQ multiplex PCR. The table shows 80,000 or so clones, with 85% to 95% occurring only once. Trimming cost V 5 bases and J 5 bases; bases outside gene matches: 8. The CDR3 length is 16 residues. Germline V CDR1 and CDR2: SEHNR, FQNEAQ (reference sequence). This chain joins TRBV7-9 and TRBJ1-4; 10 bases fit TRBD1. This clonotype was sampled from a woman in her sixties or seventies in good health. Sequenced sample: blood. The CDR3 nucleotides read TGTGCCAGCAGCGTTGGGGACAGGGGACGGAATGAAAAACTGTTTTTT. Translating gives CASSVGDRGRNEKLFF.